The next 15 T cell receptor beta chains were all read from a single sample in a study of blood T cell repertoires in COVID-19 (dated by TCRdb to between 2020 and 2021). Libraries were built with the immunoSEQ multiplex PCR assay. TCRdb holds this immuneACCESS table with in-frame rearrangements only. Some clones are missing; in checked studies, unresolved V genes explain under half, and the rest has no known cause. The sample table contains about 41,000 clones; only one count was recorded for around 90% of them. The ten largest clones represent 4.3% of the sample. Source material: peripheral blood. The origin of the receptors is a man between 60 and 70 years old with acute or convalescent COVID-19.

The chain has TRBV30 and TRBJ1-3, with TRBD1 as a possible D gene (5 bases). The CDR3 is made up of 14 amino acids. CDR1 and CDR2 from the germline V gene are GTSNPN and SVGIG (reference sequence). Trimming took off 2 bases at V and 4 bases at J, with 12 bases between the two ends. The CDR3 loop reads CAWSSTGVGNTIYF. CDR3 sequence (DNA): TGTGCCTGGAGTTCCACAGGCGTAGGAAACACCATATATTTT. Based on the CDR3 plus reference TRBV30 and TRBJ1-3, the full variable domain is SQTIHQWPATLVQPVGSPLSLECTVEGTSNPNLYWYRQAAGRGLQLLFYSVGIGQISSEVPQNLSASRPQDRQFILSSKKLLLSDSGFYLCAWSSTGVGNTIYFGEGSWLTVV.

This sequence joins TRBV4-3 and TRBJ1-3; D is perhaps TRBD1 (5 bases). Germline V gives CDR1 LGHNA, CDR2 YSLEER. The V and J ends lost 0 bases and 3 bases respectively, with 15 bases between them. This CDR3 has 17 amino acids. The chain's CDR3 is CASSQEGPRVNGNTIYF. CDR3 sequence (DNA): TGCGCCAGCAGCCAAGAGGGCCCCAGGGTAAATGGAAACACCATATATTTT.

The chain couples TRBV5-1 to TRBJ1-2; possibly TRBD1 for D (5 bases). Trimming pared 0 bases from V and 3 bases from J, leaving 6 bases between. The CDR3 consists of 13 residues. Germline V gives CDR1 SGHRS, CDR2 YFSETQ. In DNA form, the CDR3 reads TGCGCCAGCAGCTTGGCGGGGGACTATGGCTACACCTTC. Protein: CASSLAGDYGYTF.

V is TRBV5-1 and J is TRBJ2-1, with D possibly matching TRBD2 (6 bases). Trimming removed 4 bases from V and 9 bases from J, with 14 bases in between. CDR1 is SGHRS and CDR2 is YFSETQ in the germline V gene. This CDR3 contains 13 residues. CDR3 coding DNA: TGCGCCAGCAGCCTGGGACTGGATAGTGAGCAGTTCTTC. Amino acids: CASSLGLDSEQFF.

This chain joins TRBV6-5 and TRBJ2-1; TRBD2 matches at 12 bases. CDR3 length equals 15 residues. The germline V gene has CDR1 MNHEY and CDR2 SVGAGI. The V and J ends lost 6 bases and 3 bases, in that order; junction bases with no gene match: 3. The CDR3 protein is CASRGLAGNYNEQFF. The CDR3 coding sequence is TGTGCCAGCAGAGGACTAGCGGGGAACTACAATGAGCAGTTCTTC.

The genes are TRBV5-1 and TRBJ2-5; 11 bases fit TRBD2. J lost 2 bases, V lost 4 bases, and 4 bases had no gene match. CDR3 length: 15 residues. Germline V lookup: CDR1 SGHRS, CDR2 YFSETQ. The CDR3 DNA follows: TGCGCCAGCAGCACCGGGACTAGCGGTCAAGAGACCCAGTACTTC. Translated, it gives CASSTGTSGQETQYF.

This clone was seen only once. The chain couples TRBV7-8 to TRBJ1-2; D possibly corresponds to TRBD1 (5 bases). Germline assignment: CDR1 SGHVS and CDR2 FQNEAQ. V shed 5 bases and J shed 8 bases, with 21 bases lying between them. The CDR3 totals 15 residues. The CDR3 loop reads CASSRSAGDLNGYTF. CDR3 in DNA: TGTGCCAGCAGCCGATCGGCGGGGGATCTTAACGGCTACACCTTC.

The chain uses TRBV6-1 and TRBJ2-5, with TRBD1 identical over 9 bases. J gave up 9 bases and V 0 bases, and 5 bases lay outside the gene matches. This CDR3 is built from 14 residues. Looked up from germline, CDR1 is MNHNS and CDR2 is SASEGT. CDR3 in amino acids: CASSEARQGVSQYF. CDR3 coding DNA: TGTGCCAGCAGTGAAGCGAGACAGGGGGTTTCCCAGTACTTC.

The chain has TRBV19 and TRBJ2-3; no clear D gene. Deletions cut 7 bases from V and 3 bases from J, with 14 bases between. The CDR3 has 14 residues. The germline V gene encodes CDR1 LNHDA and CDR2 SQIVND (reference sequence). The CDR3 loop reads CASKDGGMTDTQYF. CDR3 bases: TGTGCCAGTAAAGACGGCGGAATGACAGATACGCAGTATTTT. The variable domain in full, completed from reference TRBV19 and TRBJ2-3, reads DGGITQSPKYLFRKEGQNVTLSCEQNLNHDAMYWYRQDPGQGLRLIYYSQIVNDFQKGDIAEGYSVSREKKESFPLTVTSAQKNPTAFYLCASKDGGMTDTQYFGPGTRLTVL.

The chain joins TRBV24-1 to TRBJ2-1, with D maybe TRBD1 (5 bases). The ends were cut back, 3 bases at V and 7 bases at J, with 15 bases in the middle. The germline V gene encodes CDR1 KGHDR and CDR2 SFDVKD. The CDR3 extends over 15 amino acids. The CDR3 here is CATSDLQGLGNEQFF. The CDR3 DNA is TGTGCCACCAGTGATCTCCAGGGTCTAGGGAATGAGCAGTTCTTC.

The chain couples TRBV7-2 to TRBJ2-3; D perhaps matches TRBD2 (6 bases). V lost 5 bases and J 4 bases, leaving 16 bases between the germline ends. There are 15 residues in the CDR3. CDR1 is SGHTA and CDR2 is FQGNSA in the germline V gene. The CDR3 nucleotides read TGTGCCAGCAGCCCTCCCCGCGGGGATCCAGATACGCAGTATTTT. The encoded protein is CASSPPRGDPDTQYF.

V and J are TRBV27 and TRBJ2-7, with TRBD2 matching 9 bases. The CDR3 covers 15 residues. In germline, CDR1 is MNHEY, CDR2 SMNVEV (reference sequence). V gave up 0 bases and J gave up 2 bases; unmatched junction bases: 2. CDR3 residues: CASSLSLAGAYEQYF. The CDR3 region has the DNA TGTGCCAGCAGTTTATCATTAGCGGGGGCCTACGAGCAGTACTTC.

This rearrangement joins TRBV7-2 to TRBJ2-3, with D possibly matching TRBD2 (6 bases). CDR3 size: 15 residues. Trimming stripped 1 base from V and 2 bases from J, with 10 bases between. Germline V lookup: CDR1 SGHTA, CDR2 FQGNSA. CDR3: CASSLGLAYTDTQYF. The CDR3 DNA reads TGTGCCAGCAGCTTAGGGCTAGCGTACACAGATACGCAGTATTTT.

V is TRBV13 and J is TRBJ1-2; the D is unclear. The CDR3 has 17 amino acids. CDR1 and CDR2 (germline): PRHDT, FYEKMQ (reference sequence). The V end was cut by 2 bases, the J end by 2 bases, with 18 bases between. The CDR3 DNA reads TGTGCCAGCAGCTTATCCGCGCTCTCATCATCGAACTATGGCTACACCTTC. Its protein is CASSLSALSSSNYGYTF. Drawing the rest from reference TRBV13 and TRBJ1-2, the complete variable domain is AAGVIQSPRHLIKEKRETATLKCYPIPRHDTVYWYQQGPGQDPQFLISFYEKMQSDKGSIPDRFSAQQFSDYHSELNMSSLELGDSALYFCASSLSALSSSNYGYTFGSGTRLTVV.

The rearrangement links TRBV19 to TRBJ2-2, with TRBD2 matching over 8 bases. V was clipped by 0 bases and J by 0 bases; unmatched bases: 0. This CDR3 region has 16 residues. CDR1 is LNHDA and CDR2 is SQIVND in the germline V gene (reference sequence). The CDR3 coding sequence is TGTGCCAGTAGTATAGAGCGGGGGGCGAACACCGGGGAGCTGTTTTTT. Amino acid sequence: CASSIERGANTGELFF.